This T cell receptor (beta chain) was recorded in a study of quantifying T cell responses using KT2 cells (dated by TCRdb to the late 2010s). Regarding the study in general: RNA was DNase-treated and reverse transcribed with TCR alpha and beta constant-region primers, mostly using SuperScript III. Under optimum conditions, the T4 ligation step was estimated to exceed 10% efficiency. To avoid over-amplification, PCR2 was carried out as a SYBR Green qPCR and halted once a predetermined fluorescence threshold was reached.

What the study reported, not specific to this receptor: Saturation in the detection of KT2 sequences was observed at very high KT2 spike-in numbers. Counts of KT2 alpha and beta sequences scaled linearly with input KT2 cell number over several orders of magnitude. No side-by-side comparison of the pipeline with other TCR sequencing techniques was included in the study. Even at the lowest spike-in tested, roughly one KT2 cell per 100,000 PBMC, KT2 sequences were still detected.

The library was produced with UMI-ligation and nested PCR. Using T4 RNA ligase 1, a single-stranded oligonucleotide bearing the Illumina SP2 sequence plus a UMI was ligated onto the 3' end of the cDNA. PCR1 used roughly 4 cycles (98 degrees C 15 s, 69 degrees C 30 s, 72 degrees C 40 s), and the beta primer was an equimolar mix of RC1.1 and RC1.2 that covered TRBC1 and TRBC2. Starting at PCR2, TCR alpha and beta chains were handled separately, and sample indices and Illumina adaptors were added. The UMI was composed of 12 random nucleotides, arranged as two hexamers separated by a spacer, and was positioned after an 8-base spacer. Libraries were sequenced on an Illumina MiSeq with v2 2x251 paired-end chemistry, typically roughly 12 samples per run. PhiX DNA was added at roughly 5-7.5% to each sequencing library so that diversity was increased. Under the source paper's analysis protocol: bcl2fastq converted raw reads to FASTQ, and Demultiplexor demultiplexed the reads by dual indices. V and J genes were assigned by Decombinator through tag matching, with a single base-pair mismatch permitted. Collapsinator used UMIs to correct both sequencing errors and frequency errors arising from PCR heterogeneity. CDR3Translator converted Decombinator identifiers to nucleotide sequence, translated to amino acids, and extracted CDR3 using C- and N-terminal motifs. Each distinct KT2 TCR was counted as a cluster of KT2 sequences sharing one unique molecular identifier. TCRdb reanalyzed the raw reads on its own, using fastp at Q25 for trimming and MiXCR for clone calling, and kept in-frame beta chains. Identical CDR3 protein sequences are pooled into one entry, listed with their most common genes and DNA. TCRdb's processing, not the authors', yielded these V and J calls. This sample comprises tens of thousands of distinct CDR3 sequences, approximately 13% of them detected only once. Approximately 10% of the sample lies in the top ten.

V loses 3 bases at its end and J loses 5 bases; junction bases beyond the gene matches: 2. The CDR3 measures 13 amino acids from cysteine to phenylalanine. Just the 39-base CDR3 DNA is kept, in frame starting at base 1. CDR1 and CDR2, looked up from the germline V gene (reference sequence), are MNHEY and SMNVEV. This clonotype was counted between two and nine times. The antigen it recognizes is unknown. The sample holds no much larger clone one base away, and base qualities are not on file. Known numbers of KT2, a T cell clone whose TCR had been sequenced previously, were spiked into unfractionated PBMC to test the sensitivity and accuracy of the pipeline. A range of KT2-to-PBMC ratios was set up by mixing KT2 cells into a fixed number of PBMC.

Specimen: PBMCs spiked with cells of the T cell clone KT2. The TCR sequence derives from a human donor. The chain uses TRBV27 and TRBJ1-1; 8 central nucleotides agree with TRBD1. The encoded CDR3 is CASSLQGATEAFF. In nucleotides, the sequence is TGTGCCAGCAGTTTGCAGGGGGCAACTGAAGCTTTCTTT.